The rows below give T cell receptor beta chains drawn from one sample of a study of blood T cell repertoires in COVID-19. Some clones are missing from TCRdb's copy, which holds only in-frame ones; the method was immunoSEQ multiplex PCR. The data hold approximately 260,000 clones, with 85% to 90% observed a single time. The sample taken for sequencing was PBMCs or T cells enriched from blood (not recorded which). These receptors all stem from a woman aged 60-75 years who had recovered from COVID-19. CDR3s include the opening cysteine and the closing phenylalanine or tryptophan.

TRBV20-1,TRBJ1-6,CSASRETSDSPLHF
TRBV19,TRBJ1-5,CASSTQRDQPQHF
TRBV9,TRBJ2-7,CASSVVPGGPYEQYF
TRBV12-3/TRBV12-4,TRBJ1-1,CASRGQGGTEAFF
TRBV7-9,TRBJ1-5,CASSLGQGNQPQHF
TRBV5-1,TRBJ2-1,CASRGGSLSNEQFF
TRBV6-5,TRBJ1-5,CASRRNSNQPQHF
TRBV5-1,TRBJ2-2,CASTGGTPRELFF
TRBV2,TRBJ2-7,CASQGLAGNQQYF
TRBV5-1,TRBJ2-1,CASSVLAGDNEQFF
TRBV7-8,TRBJ2-7,CASSLGPGNYEQYF
TRBV19,TRBJ2-1,CASRLAGDLSYNEQFF
TRBV7-9,TRBJ2-2,CASSPSGGRNTGELFF
TRBV15,TRBJ1-5,CATSRDLVVQPQHF
TRBV19,TRBJ2-3,CASSISTTTSGTAPDTQYF
TRBV25-1,TRBJ1-6,CASSLVSGQNSPLHF
TRBV6-5,TRBJ1-3,CASTLGQGRENTIYF
TRBV5-1,TRBJ2-5,CASSPTGAGETQYF
TRBV24-1,TRBJ2-3,CASSGRARDTQYF
TRBV28,TRBJ1-2,CASSRPTRGKEGYTF
TRBV6-5,TRBJ1-2,CASSFTDNYGYTF
TRBV5-1,TRBJ2-7,CASSLEVTGTYEQYF
TRBV4-2,TRBJ2-7,CASSQDRGNRGYEQYF
TRBV7-9,TRBJ2-1,CASRFSGVSSYNEQFF
TRBV5-1,TRBJ1-2,CASSPPPGVDNYGYTF
TRBV11-1,TRBJ2-2,CASSFSGRGTGELFF
TRBV7-2,TRBJ2-1,CASSLASGGHNEQFF
TRBV28,TRBJ2-7,CASSLRQGSYEQYF
TRBV7-9,TRBJ2-7,CASDAGTSATYEQYF
TRBV7-9,TRBJ1-6,CASQTGITFNSPLHF
TRBV2,TRBJ2-3,CATPRSSSGESDTQYF
TRBV3-1/TRBV3-2,TRBJ2-2,CASSSLEGRSYTGELFF
TRBV5-1,TRBJ2-1,CASRVKAEPYNEQFF
TRBV28,TRBJ2-3,CASSSPGTGITDTQYF
TRBV5-6,TRBJ2-1,CASSLGRGIWNEQFF
TRBV7-6,TRBJ1-6,CASSSSQGPNSPLHF
TRBV11-2,TRBJ2-1,CASSPRVGFEGGEQFF
TRBV7-3,TRBJ2-1,CASSLSASGFPYNEQFF
TRBV12-3/TRBV12-4,TRBJ1-2,CASSSGQSLGYTF
TRBV28,TRBJ1-2,CASSNANYGYTF
TRBV7-2,TRBJ1-1,CASSYEVRHTEAFF
TRBV19,TRBJ1-5,CASSMGQGTRDQPQHF
TRBV7-9,TRBJ1-1,CASVLPPTGSTEAFF
TRBV6-4,TRBJ2-2,CASSDQVPGELFF
TRBV28,TRBJ1-2,CASASNTGNGYTF
TRBV11-3,TRBJ1-1,CASSLPTNVGAEAFF
TRBV5-4,TRBJ1-3,CASSLAGGASGNTIYF
TRBV10-2,TRBJ1-5,CASRKGQGNQPQHF
TRBV5-1,TRBJ2-3,CASSERQQETDTQYF
TRBV14,TRBJ1-2,CASSLRRDSRYTF
TRBV9,TRBJ1-6,CASSDENSPLHF
TRBV27,TRBJ1-6,CASSLSGAYSPLHF
TRBV30,TRBJ2-2,CAWSPDSYTGELFF
TRBV28,TRBJ2-7,CASSLGGADPYEQYF
TRBV5-5,TRBJ1-1,CASSPGHRSGTEAFF
TRBV9,TRBJ1-3,CASSNGGVGNTIYF
TRBV27,TRBJ1-1,CASSSYTNREAFF
TRBV7-9,TRBJ1-1,CASSIGSEEYEAFF
TRBV14,TRBJ2-3,CASSQDRGLAVTDTQYF